This record covers a single T cell receptor beta chain. These data are taken from a study of blood T cells in healthy people across ages. Primed by a sample-barcoded 5' primer and a J-beta primer mix, a second PCR proceeded for about 7 to 12 cycles. TCRdb fed the 5' RACE reads into MiXCR, producing one record per CDR3 protein. The sample lists approximately 800,000 distinct CDR3 sequences, more than 35% occurring once. Germline-derived CDR1 and CDR2 are MNHEY and SMNVEV (reference sequence). The CDR3 has 15 amino acids. Deletions cut 8 bases from V and 2 bases from J, with 16 bases between. The amount of total RNA extracted per sample was at least 5.5 micrograms.

Sequencing was done on a sample of blood. This sequence originates from a man at least 80 years old in good health. The rearrangement uses TRBV27 and TRBJ2-1, with TRBD2 as a possible D gene (6 bases). The chain's CDR3 is CASARGGEAYNEQFF. CDR3 DNA: TGTGCCAGCGCCCGCGGAGGGGAAGCCTACAATGAGCAGTTCTTC.